These 15 T cell receptor beta chains came from one sample sequenced in a study of early T cells in non-severe SARS-CoV-2 infection. A single record per CDR3 protein comes from TCRdb applying MiXCR to the 5' RACE reads. Found here are about 100,000 distinct CDR3 sequences, 11% of them singletons; the top ten hold 6.5% to 8%. Sequencing was performed on whole blood. These TCRs come from an adult who was a healthcare worker with PCR-confirmed SARS-CoV-2 infection or an uninfected control (not recorded which).

This clonotype was recorded at least ten times. This chain uses TRBV20-1 with TRBJ2-7, with 8 bases lining up with TRBD2. Germline CDR1 and CDR2: DFQATT and SNEGSKA (reference sequence). V trimming: 1 base; J trimming: 1 base; junction bases outside the gene matches: 3. This CDR3 has 14 amino acids. This CDR3 is CSARGLAQSYEQYF. Written as DNA, the CDR3 is TGCAGTGCTAGAGGACTAGCGCAATCCTACGAGCAGTACTTC.

This clonotype was detected ten times or more. The chain links TRBV15 to TRBJ1-4; 9 bases agree with TRBD1. This CDR3 region has 15 residues. Germline V gene lookup returns CDR1 LNHNV and CDR2 YYDKDF (reference sequence). J lost 5 bases, V lost 3 bases, and 4 bases had no gene match. The CDR3 reads CATSSGTGSNEKLFF. In DNA, the CDR3 is TGTGCCACCAGCAGCGGGACAGGGTCGAATGAAAAACTGTTTTTT.

The chain couples TRBV7-9 to TRBJ2-1; 14 bases match TRBD2. CDR3 length equals 17 residues. The trim removed 0 bases at V and 6 bases at J, leaving 4 bases unmatched. The germline gives CDR1 SEHNR, CDR2 FQNEAQ (reference sequence). CDR3 DNA: TGTGCCAGCAGCTTAGCGGGACTAGCGGGAGTTAGCAATGAGCAGTTCTTC. Residues: CASSLAGLAGVSNEQFF.

The J gene is TRBJ2-7, the V gene TRBV7-9; D unresolved. V lost 3 bases, J lost 2 bases, and 8 bases lay in between. Germline CDR1 is SEHNR and CDR2 is FQNEAQ (reference sequence). The CDR3 length is 13 residues. The CDR3 sequence is CASSFISAYEQYF. The CDR3 DNA is TGTGCCAGCAGCTTTATCTCGGCCTACGAGCAGTACTTC.

This clonotype was recorded a few times. The chain links TRBV28 to TRBJ2-5; D possibly uses TRBD1 or TRBD2 (5 bases each). Germline values: CDR1 MDHEN, CDR2 SYDVKM. V was trimmed by 6 bases and J by 1 base, leaving 9 bases between them. CDR3 length equals 13 residues. The CDR3 loop reads CASRSGAQETQYF. The CDR3 bases are TGTGCCAGCAGGTCCGGGGCCCAAGAGACCCAGTACTTC. Full variable domain (remainder filled in from reference TRBV28 and TRBJ2-5): DVKVTQSSRYLVKRTGEKVFLECVQDMDHENMFWYRQDPGLGLRLIYFSYDVKMKEKGDIPEGYSVSREKKERFSLILESASTNQTSMYLCASRSGAQETQYFGPGTRLLVL.

The V call is TRBV20-1, the J call TRBJ2-1, with TRBD2 identical over 9 bases. The CDR3 is made up of 15 amino acids. J was trimmed by 8 bases and V by 2 bases; bases with no gene match: 10. Germline V lookup: CDR1 DFQATT, CDR2 SNEGSKA (reference sequence). CDR3 sequence: CSARKGTAGGHEQFF. CDR3 nucleotides: TGCAGTGCTAGAAAAGGGACGGCGGGAGGGCATGAGCAGTTCTTC.

There are a few counts of this clonotype. The V gene is TRBV20-1, the J gene TRBJ2-1; either TRBD1 or TRBD2 may supply D (6 bases each). The length of the CDR3 is 16 residues. The ends were cut back, 6 bases at V and 0 bases at J, with 18 bases in the middle. Germline loops: CDR1 DFQATT, CDR2 SNEGSKA (reference sequence). The DNA of the CDR3 is TGCAGTGCCGAGCCGGGGGCGGGGAGCTCCTACAATGAGCAGTTCTTC. This translates into CSAEPGAGSSYNEQFF.

This clonotype was found many times. The chain has TRBV6-1 and TRBJ2-7; D not certain. The CDR3 loop spans 13 amino acids. Germline-derived CDR1 and CDR2 are MNHNS and SASEGT. V shed 3 bases and J shed 2 bases, with 8 bases lying between them. Here the CDR3 DNA reads TGTGCCAGCAGTGAGCCTCCCACCTACGAGCAGTACTTC. Translating it yields CASSEPPTYEQYF.

This clonotype was counted at least ten times. The J gene is TRBJ2-3, the V gene TRBV28; 9 bases match TRBD1. The CDR3 runs 18 residues. Per germline, CDR1 MDHEN and CDR2 SYDVKM. V shed 5 bases and J 2 bases; nucleotides not matched to a gene: 14. For the CDR3, the DNA is TGTGCCAGCAGTCTTCCTACCCCGGGACAGGGTCCCACAGATACGCAGTATTTT. As protein: CASSLPTPGQGPTDTQYF.

This clonotype was counted a few times. The rearrangement joins TRBV14 to TRBJ2-7; 7 nucleotides match TRBD2. The CDR3 contains 17 residues. Germline lookup yields CDR1 SGHDN and CDR2 FVKESK. V gave up 1 base and J gave up 4 bases; unmatched junction bases: 13. CDR3 in amino acids: CASSQVGFPGGWYEQYF. CDR3 DNA sequence: TGTGCCAGCAGCCAAGTAGGCTTTCCGGGGGGTTGGTACGAGCAGTACTTC.

The J gene is TRBJ2-3, the V gene TRBV7-9, with D unclear. Deletions cut 7 bases from V and 2 bases from J, with 10 bases between. Per the germline V gene, CDR1 is SEHNR and CDR2 is FQNEAQ (reference sequence). The length of the CDR3 is 13 residues. The CDR3 protein is CASTTSVTDTQYF. The CDR3 DNA is TGTGCCAGCACCACGTCAGTCACAGATACGCAGTATTTT. Combining the CDR3 with reference TRBV7-9 and TRBJ2-3 gives the whole variable domain DTGVSQNPRHKITKRGQNVTFRCDPISEHNRLYWYRQTLGQGPEFLTYFQNEAQLEKSRLLSDRFSAERPKGSFSTLEIQRTEQGDSAMYLCASTTSVTDTQYFGPGTRLTVL.

This rearrangement joins TRBV10-3 to TRBJ1-1, with 8 bases identical to TRBD1. The germline V gene encodes CDR1 ENHRY and CDR2 SYGVKD. The length of the CDR3 is 13 residues. The V and J ends lost 5 bases and 5 bases, in that order; junction bases with no gene match: 4. This CDR3 reads CAISQTGDTEAFF. In DNA form, the CDR3 reads TGTGCCATCAGTCAGACAGGGGATACTGAAGCTTTCTTT.

This clonotype appeared once. The chain employs TRBV5-1 and TRBJ2-7; tentative D call: TRBD1 (7 bases). Trimming left V 0 bases short and J 6 bases short, with 19 bases between. The germline CDR1 and CDR2 sequences are SGHRS and YFSETQ. The CDR3 loop spans 16 amino acids. The CDR3 sequence is CASSLAPGDSQFEQYF. CDR3 bases: TGCGCCAGCAGCTTGGCGCCGGGGGACAGCCAATTCGAGCAGTACTTC.

In its sample, this clonotype was seen many times. This chain links TRBV2 with TRBJ1-1; tentatively, D is TRBD1 (6 bases). The germline V gene has CDR1 SNHLY and CDR2 FYNNEI. V lost 4 bases and J 3 bases, leaving 12 bases between the germline ends. There are 14 residues in the CDR3. Here the CDR3 reads CASSVGRGDTEAFF. DNA for the CDR3: TGTGCCAGCAGTGTGGGCAGGGGCGACACTGAAGCTTTCTTT.

The CDR3 DNA sequence: TGTGCCAGCAGTCTCATAGCGGGAGCGGAGACCCAGTACTTC. It is translated as CASSLIAGAETQYF. The chain has TRBV6-6 and TRBJ2-5, with 9 bases fitting TRBD2. Germline-derived CDR1 and CDR2 are MNHNY and SVGAGI (reference sequence). The V and J ends lost 5 bases and 5 bases, in that order; junction bases with no gene match: 6. The CDR3 sequence is 14 residues long.